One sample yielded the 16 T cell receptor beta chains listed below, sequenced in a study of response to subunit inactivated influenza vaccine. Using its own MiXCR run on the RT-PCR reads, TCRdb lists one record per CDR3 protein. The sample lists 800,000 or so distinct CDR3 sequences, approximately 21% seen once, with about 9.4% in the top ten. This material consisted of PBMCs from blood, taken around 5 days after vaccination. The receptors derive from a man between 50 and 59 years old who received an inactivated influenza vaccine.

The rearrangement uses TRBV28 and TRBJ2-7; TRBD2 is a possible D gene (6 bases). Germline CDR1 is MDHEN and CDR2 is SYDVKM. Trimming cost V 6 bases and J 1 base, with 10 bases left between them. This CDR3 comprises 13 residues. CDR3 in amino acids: CASSMGLSYEQYF. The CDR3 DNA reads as TGTGCCAGCAGCATGGGACTTTCCTACGAGCAGTACTTC.

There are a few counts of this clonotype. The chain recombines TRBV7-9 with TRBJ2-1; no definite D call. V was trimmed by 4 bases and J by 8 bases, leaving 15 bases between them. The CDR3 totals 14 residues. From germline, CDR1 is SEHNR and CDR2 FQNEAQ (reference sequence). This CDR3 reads CASSSTPTKDEQFF. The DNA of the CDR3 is TGTGCCAGCAGCTCTACCCCAACTAAGGATGAGCAGTTCTTC.

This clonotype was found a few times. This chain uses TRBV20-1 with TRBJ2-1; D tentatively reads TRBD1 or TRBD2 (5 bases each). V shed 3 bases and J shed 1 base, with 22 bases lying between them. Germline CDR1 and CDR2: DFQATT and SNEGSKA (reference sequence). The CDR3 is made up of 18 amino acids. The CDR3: CSASRAGRGARSYNEQFF. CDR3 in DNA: TGCAGTGCTAGTAGGGCAGGGAGAGGGGCTAGGTCCTACAATGAGCAGTTCTTC.

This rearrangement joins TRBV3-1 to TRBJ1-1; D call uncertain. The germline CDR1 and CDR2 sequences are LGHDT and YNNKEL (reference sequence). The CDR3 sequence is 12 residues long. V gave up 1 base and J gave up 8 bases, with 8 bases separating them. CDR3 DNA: TGTGCCAGCAGCCAAGTTTCCGGGGAAGCTTTCTTT. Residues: CASSQVSGEAFF. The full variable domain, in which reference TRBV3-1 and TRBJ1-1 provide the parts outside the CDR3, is DTAVSQTPKYLVTQMGNDKSIKCEQNLGHDTMYWYKQDSKKFLKIMFSYNNKELIINETVPNRFSPKSPDKAHLNLHINSLELGDSAVYFCASSQVSGEAFFGQGTRLTVV.

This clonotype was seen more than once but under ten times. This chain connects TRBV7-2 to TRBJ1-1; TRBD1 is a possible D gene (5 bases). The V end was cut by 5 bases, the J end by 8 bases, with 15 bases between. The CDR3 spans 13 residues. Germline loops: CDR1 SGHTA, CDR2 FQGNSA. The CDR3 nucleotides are TGTGCCAGCAGCCCAAGCGGGGGTTCGGAAGCTTTCTTT. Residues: CASSPSGGSEAFF.

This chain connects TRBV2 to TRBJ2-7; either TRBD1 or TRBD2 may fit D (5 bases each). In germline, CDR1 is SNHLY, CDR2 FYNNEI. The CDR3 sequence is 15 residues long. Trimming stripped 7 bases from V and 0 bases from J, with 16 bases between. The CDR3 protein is CASTDPGTNSYEQYF. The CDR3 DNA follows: TGTGCCAGCACTGATCCAGGGACCAACTCCTACGAGCAGTACTTC.

CDR3 region: CSARIRTAYGYTF. CDR3 bases: TGCAGTGCTAGAATTAGGACAGCCTATGGCTACACCTTC. V is TRBV20-1 and J is TRBJ1-2; tentative D call: TRBD1 (6 bases). Germline-derived CDR1 and CDR2 are DFQATT and SNEGSKA (reference sequence). V lost 2 bases and J 4 bases, leaving 11 bases between the germline ends. The CDR3 covers 13 residues.

The CDR3 spells CASSDRDAEQYF. The CDR3 nucleotides read TGTGCCAGCAGTGACAGGGACGCCGAGCAGTACTTC. The chain joins TRBV12-3 or TRBV12-4 to TRBJ2-7; 7 bases are shared with TRBD1. The CDR3 totals 12 residues. With V trimmed by 5 bases and J by 6 bases, 4 bases remained unmatched.

This chain's CDR3 is CASSLGTRGLVYGYTF. The CDR3 DNA reads as TGCGCCAGCAGCTTGGGTACGAGGGGGTTGGTCTATGGCTACACCTTC. The V call is TRBV5-1, the J call TRBJ1-2, with a weak D call TRBD1 (6 bases). Between the trimmed V and J ends, which lost 0 bases and 4 bases, there was a span of 16 bases. Germline V gene lookup returns CDR1 SGHRS and CDR2 YFSETQ. The CDR3 length is 16 residues.

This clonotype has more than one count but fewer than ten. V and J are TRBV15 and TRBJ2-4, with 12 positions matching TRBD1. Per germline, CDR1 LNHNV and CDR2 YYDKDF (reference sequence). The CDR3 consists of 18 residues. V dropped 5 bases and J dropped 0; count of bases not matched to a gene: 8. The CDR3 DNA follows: TGTGCCACCAGCGTCGGGACAGGGGGCTCCTTAGCCAAAAACATTCAGTACTTC. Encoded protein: CATSVGTGGSLAKNIQYF.

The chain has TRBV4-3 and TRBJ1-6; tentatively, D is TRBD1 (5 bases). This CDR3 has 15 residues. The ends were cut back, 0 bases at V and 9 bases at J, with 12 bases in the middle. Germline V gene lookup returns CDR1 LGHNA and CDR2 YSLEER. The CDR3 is CASSQEPGLGSPLHF. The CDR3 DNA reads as TGCGCCAGCAGCCAAGAGCCAGGGTTAGGTTCACCCCTCCACTTT.

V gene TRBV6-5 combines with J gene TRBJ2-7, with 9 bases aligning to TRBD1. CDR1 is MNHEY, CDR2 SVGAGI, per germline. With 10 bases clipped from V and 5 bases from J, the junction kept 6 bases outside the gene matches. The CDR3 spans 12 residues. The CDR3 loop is CATGDRADEQYF. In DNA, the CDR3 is TGTGCCACCGGGGACAGGGCAGACGAGCAGTACTTC.

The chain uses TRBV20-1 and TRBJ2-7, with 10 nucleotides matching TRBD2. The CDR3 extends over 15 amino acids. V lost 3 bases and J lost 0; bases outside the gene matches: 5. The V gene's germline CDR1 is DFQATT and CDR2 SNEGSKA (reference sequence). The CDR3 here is CSARKTSGTSYEQYF. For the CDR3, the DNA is TGCAGTGCTAGGAAAACTAGCGGGACCTCCTACGAGCAGTACTTC.

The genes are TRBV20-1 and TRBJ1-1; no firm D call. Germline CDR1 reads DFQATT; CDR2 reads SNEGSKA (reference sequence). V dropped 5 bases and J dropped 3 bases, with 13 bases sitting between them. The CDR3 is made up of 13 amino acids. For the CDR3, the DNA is TGCAGTGCTTACCCTGGAGGGCACACTGAAGCTTTCTTT. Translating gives CSAYPGGHTEAFF.

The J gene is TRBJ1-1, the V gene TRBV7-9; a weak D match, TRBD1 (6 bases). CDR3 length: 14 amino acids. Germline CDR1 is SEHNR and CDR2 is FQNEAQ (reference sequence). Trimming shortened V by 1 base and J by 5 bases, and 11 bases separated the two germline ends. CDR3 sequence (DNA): TGTGCCAGCAGCTTAGAACAGGGCATGACTGAAGCTTTCTTT. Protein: CASSLEQGMTEAFF.

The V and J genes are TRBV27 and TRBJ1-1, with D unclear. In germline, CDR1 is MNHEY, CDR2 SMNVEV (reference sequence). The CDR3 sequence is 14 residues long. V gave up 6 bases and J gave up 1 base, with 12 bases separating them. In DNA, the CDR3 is TGTGCCAGCAGCGCCTACACAGAGAACACTGAAGCTTTCTTT. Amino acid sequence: CASSAYTENTEAFF.